This TCR beta chain was retrieved from a study of T cell responses to AZD1222 COVID-19 vaccine. Concerning this clone: No antigen is known for it.

General study points: There were repertoire samples only from the period after the peak T cell response. Donors in the cohort were predominantly white British and more often female, and clonal diversity was possibly underestimated. CD4 TCRs linked to vaccination spanned spike, dominating at 160-218 and 743-854.

The CDR3 sequence is 18 residues long. Germline trimming cut 0 bases from V and 8 bases from J; bases unmatched to any gene: 15. Germline CDR1 is LNHNV and CDR2 is YYDKDF (reference sequence). Here immunoSEQ multiplex PCR was the method, and the copy in TCRdb shows in-frame clones only, minus some. The table records around 110,000 clones, roughly 87% of them present only once. This material consisted of peripheral blood, taken on day 0 of AZD1222 vaccination. The rearrangement joins TRBV15 to TRBJ1-4; the match to TRBD1 covers 7 bases. The TCR originated in an adult in good health. CDR3 sequence reads: CATSRDQGGVDKEEKLFF. CDR3 bases: TGTGCCACCAGCAGAGATCAGGGGGGTGTAGACAAGGAAGAAAAACTGTTTTTT.